This T cell receptor beta chain was obtained from a study of early T cells in non-severe SARS-CoV-2 infection. Via MiXCR, TCRdb re-called the 5' RACE reads, giving one row per CDR3 protein. The sample records some 77,000 distinct CDR3 sequences, approximately 15% being singletons. The origin of this receptor is an adult who was a healthcare worker with PCR-confirmed SARS-CoV-2 infection or an uninfected control (not recorded which). Sample: whole blood.

CDR3 region: CASSEAIWGTNRGYTF. The CDR3 region has the DNA TGTGCCAGCAGTGAAGCAATCTGGGGGACAAATCGGGGCTACACCTTC. The chain combines TRBV6-1 with TRBJ1-2; a possible D gene is TRBD1 (6 bases). V dropped 0 bases and J dropped 8 bases, with 19 bases sitting between them. Germline V gives CDR1 MNHNS, CDR2 SASEGT. CDR3 size: 16 residues.